The 15 T cell receptor beta chains below were found in one sample sequenced in a study of T cell responses to AZD1222 COVID-19 vaccine. Using immunoSEQ multiplex PCR, the repertoire was profiled, and TCRdb retains in-frame clones only, with some absent. The sample shows about 140,000 clones, approximately 86% of them seen only once. The input for sequencing was peripheral blood, taken 28 days after the second dose of the MenACWY control vaccine. The source of these receptors is an adult who received the MenACWY meningococcal vaccine as a control.

The chain joins TRBV6-5 to TRBJ1-5; D remains unclear. The CDR3 spans 15 residues. Germline V gene data show CDR1 as MNHEY and CDR2 as SVGAGI. The V end lost 2 bases, the J end lost 1 base, and 9 bases lay between the germline ends. The CDR3 sequence is CASSYRGGSNQPQHF. CDR3 DNA sequence: TGTGCCAGCAGTTACAGAGGAGGCAGCAATCAGCCCCAGCATTTT.

The genes are TRBV27 and TRBJ1-3, with D perhaps TRBD1 (5 bases). This CDR3 is built from 14 residues. Trimming stripped 5 bases from V and 2 bases from J, with 10 bases between. The germline V gene has CDR1 MNHEY and CDR2 SMNVEV (reference sequence). The CDR3 DNA is TGTGCCAGCAGTCCCAGGGCAGCTGGAAACACCATATATTTT. This codes for CASSPRAAGNTIYF.

This clone was detected once. The chain employs TRBV28 and TRBJ1-1; D might be TRBD1 (6 bases). Germline lookup yields CDR1 MDHEN and CDR2 SYDVKM. Trimming stripped 5 bases from V and 1 base from J, with 17 bases between. CDR3 size: 16 residues. The CDR3 loop reads CASSKGLRGSNTEAFF. The CDR3 nucleotides are TGTGCCAGCAGTAAGGGCCTAAGGGGGTCGAACACTGAAGCTTTCTTT.

The chain links TRBV24-1 to TRBJ1-4; maybe TRBD1 (6 bases). The V gene lost 5 bases and the J gene lost 7 bases, with 13 bases spanning the gap. Germline assignment: CDR1 KGHDR and CDR2 SFDVKD. There are 14 residues in the CDR3. CDR3 bases: TGTGCCACCAGTGGTGGGGGGGCCGGTGAAAAACTGTTTTTT. Protein sequence: CATSGGGAGEKLFF.

The rearrangement uses TRBV2 and TRBJ1-5; D not resolved. V was clipped by 2 bases and J by 7 bases, with 15 bases between them. The CDR3 runs 15 residues. From germline, CDR1 is SNHLY and CDR2 FYNNEI. CDR3 in DNA: TGTGCCAGCAGTGAACCTAGGCGCGACGGACAGCCCCAGCATTTT. This gives the protein CASSEPRRDGQPQHF.

The chain employs TRBV4-2 and TRBJ1-1; D remains ambiguous. Germline-derived CDR1 and CDR2 are LGHNA and YNFKEQ. Deletions cut 1 base from V and 4 bases from J, with 13 bases between. This CDR3 has 15 amino acids. CDR3 sequence: CASSQAAALSTEAFF. The CDR3 DNA sequence: TGTGCCAGCAGCCAAGCTGCGGCCCTTAGCACTGAAGCTTTCTTT.

This clone was detected only a few times. The rearrangement links TRBV7-9 to TRBJ1-2, with TRBD1 matching 8 bases. Germline V CDR1 and CDR2: SEHNR, FQNEAQ (reference sequence). The J segment lost 4 bases and the V segment lost 2 bases, leaving 3 bases of the junction unmatched. CDR3 length: 14 amino acids. The CDR3 spells CASSLSTGGYGYTF. The CDR3 coding sequence is TGTGCCAGCAGCTTATCCACAGGGGGCTATGGCTACACCTTC.

The V gene is TRBV10-1, the J gene TRBJ1-5, with TRBD1 matching over 10 bases. The germline gives CDR1 WNHNN, CDR2 SYGVQD (reference sequence). The length of the CDR3 is 17 residues. After removal of 4 bases from V and 5 bases from J, the junction contained 11 bases not matched to a gene. CDR3 loop: CASSGQGAREHHQPQHF. In nucleotides, the CDR3 is TGCGCCAGCAGTGGACAGGGGGCAAGGGAGCATCATCAGCCCCAGCATTTT.

V usage is TRBV28 and J usage is TRBJ1-2; perhaps TRBD1 as D (6 bases). Germline CDR1 MDHEN, CDR2 SYDVKM. V lost 6 bases and J lost 2, with 10 bases in between. The CDR3 consists of 13 residues. The CDR3 sequence: CASRRDTNYGYTF. The CDR3 DNA is TGTGCCAGCAGGCGGGACACCAACTATGGCTACACCTTC.

The chain carries TRBV11-2 and TRBJ2-1; 11 nucleotides line up with TRBD2. The germline V gene encodes CDR1 SGHAT and CDR2 FQNNGV. The junction had 11 bases not matched to a gene; V was cut back by 5 bases and J by 8 bases. There are 16 residues in the CDR3. CDR3 loop: CASSHIAGGLNDEQFF. Here the CDR3 DNA reads TGTGCCAGCAGCCACATAGCGGGGGGGCTTAACGATGAGCAGTTCTTC.

J is TRBJ2-7 and V is TRBV6-5; D may be TRBD1 or TRBD2 (5 bases each). Germline CDR1 and CDR2: MNHEY and SVGAGI. Trimming left V 3 bases short and J 1 base short, with 10 bases between. The CDR3 contains 14 residues. CDR3 amino acids: CASSYRGESYEQYF. The CDR3 DNA is TGTGCCAGCAGTTATCGGGGCGAGTCCTACGAGCAGTACTTC.

V usage is TRBV7-2 and J usage is TRBJ2-7; 8 positions agree with TRBD2. The germline gives CDR1 SGHTA, CDR2 FQGNSA. The trim removed 1 base at V and 4 bases at J, leaving 3 bases unmatched. This CDR3 is built from 14 residues. CDR3: CASSLGGLGYEQYF. The CDR3 DNA follows: TGTGCCAGCAGCTTAGGGGGACTAGGATACGAGCAGTACTTC.

V and J are TRBV6-5 and TRBJ1-5; D is unresolved. V was pared by 6 bases and J by 1 base, with 7 bases between. Germline CDR1 is MNHEY and CDR2 is SVGAGI. The CDR3 is 13 amino acids. The CDR3 DNA sequence: TGTGCCAGCAGACATCCAAGCAATCAGCCCCAGCATTTT. Amino acids: CASRHPSNQPQHF.

The chain is built from TRBV5-1 and TRBJ2-7, with 10 bases aligning to TRBD1. This CDR3 spans 15 amino acids. From germline, CDR1 is SGHRS and CDR2 YFSETQ. Unmatched junction bases numbered 3, after V lost 0 bases and J lost 3 bases. CDR3 residues: CASSLGTGGIYEQYF. CDR3 bases: TGCGCCAGCAGCTTGGGGACAGGGGGGATCTACGAGCAGTACTTC.

V is TRBV28 and J is TRBJ2-3; D ambiguous. V was cut by 6 bases and J by 5 bases, with 12 bases left in between. Germline V lookup: CDR1 MDHEN, CDR2 SYDVKM. This CDR3 has 13 amino acids. CDR3 in DNA: TGTGCCAGCAGACCTATTCGGATAGATACGCAGTATTTT. It is translated as CASRPIRIDTQYF.